One and the same sample provided the 30 T cell receptor beta chains below, sequenced in a study of blood T cell repertoires in COVID-19. Sequenced by immunoSEQ multiplex PCR; TCRdb stores in-frame clones only, minus some. Among hundreds of thousands of clones listed, 65% to 85% were seen once. The specimen sequenced was peripheral blood. The source is a woman aged 45-60 years with acute or convalescent COVID-19.

This clone was seen a handful of times. V and J are TRBV21-1 and TRBJ2-6; the table gives TRBD1 as D, unverified against the DNA. TRBV21-1 is deemed a pseudogene. CDR3 size: 20 residues. The chain's CDR3 is CASPSSPRDRARSGANVLTF. The DNA for the CDR3 is TGTGCCAGCCCCTCCAGCCCTCGGGACAGGGCTCGCTCTGGGGCCAACGTCCTGACTTTC.

The V and J genes are TRBV2 and TRBJ1-5; a weak D match, TRBD1 (6 bases). The CDR3 consists of 15 residues. Germline V gene data show CDR1 as SNHLY and CDR2 as FYNNEI. V was cut by 6 bases and J by 1 base, with 13 bases left in between. CDR3 DNA sequence: TGTGCCAGCAGGACGACAGGAGACAGCAATCAGCCCCAGCATTTT. Translating it yields CASRTTGDSNQPQHF.

The count of this clone is one. Germline and junction disagree at one end, which may indicate a read error. This rearrangement joins TRBV19 to TRBJ2-2; 9 bases fit TRBD2. Germline CDR1 reads LNHDA; CDR2 reads SQIVND (reference sequence). The CDR3 contains 12 residues. CDR3 bases: TGCGGGAGCGGGAGGCTCACCGGGGAGCTGTTTTTT. Its protein is CGSGRLTGELFF.

This clone appeared once. J is TRBJ2-2 and V is TRBV7-9; D gene ambiguous. The ends were cut back, 1 base at V and 3 bases at J, with 9 bases in the middle. The CDR3 spans 15 residues. In germline, CDR1 is SEHNR, CDR2 FQNEAQ (reference sequence). CDR3 sequence (DNA): TGTGCCAGCAGCTTAGGGCAGGCGTACACCGGGGAGCTGTTTTTT. Translated: CASSLGQAYTGELFF.

The V and J genes are TRBV28 and TRBJ2-2, with D maybe TRBD1 (5 bases). V gave up 2 bases and J gave up 3 bases, with 13 bases separating them. Germline V gene lookup returns CDR1 MDHEN and CDR2 SYDVKM. The CDR3 extends over 16 amino acids. The CDR3: CASSLERLGDTGELFF. As DNA, the CDR3 is TGTGCCAGCAGTTTAGAGAGATTAGGGGACACCGGGGAGCTGTTTTTT.

About this clone: The DNA is omitted, as the CDR3 cannot be located on it reliably, and the CDR3 follows TCRdb's listing. The CDR3 sequence: CASSSSGGLNTEAFF. The chain couples TRBV5-1 to TRBJ1-1. CDR1 is SGHRS and CDR2 is YFSETQ in the germline V gene. The CDR3 has 15 amino acids, counting both end residues.

The CDR3 DNA sequence: TGTGCCAGTAGTATACGAGGAGACGGGGCCAACGTCCTGACTTTC. This encodes CASSIRGDGANVLTF. This chain connects TRBV19 to TRBJ2-6; D unresolved. Trimming left V 2 bases short and J 4 bases short, with 9 bases between. Germline V gene sequence: CDR1 LNHDA, CDR2 SQIVND (reference sequence). The CDR3 runs 15 residues.

This rearrangement joins TRBV2 to TRBJ2-7, with a weak D call TRBD1 (6 bases). The CDR3 runs 14 residues. V lost 6 bases and J 0 bases, leaving 12 bases between the germline ends. The germline V gene encodes CDR1 SNHLY and CDR2 FYNNEI. CDR3 sequence reads: CASREDRRSYEQYF. The CDR3 coding sequence is TGTGCCAGCAGGGAGGACAGACGCTCCTACGAGCAGTACTTC.

The V gene is TRBV5-1, the J gene TRBJ2-1; TRBD2 matches at 11 bases. Germline assignment: CDR1 SGHRS and CDR2 YFSETQ. The CDR3 contains 15 residues. V gave up 1 base and J gave up 8 bases; unmatched junction bases: 5. The CDR3 nucleotides read TGCGCCAGCAGCTTGCTAGCGGGAGGTAGGGATGAGCAGTTCTTC. As protein: CASSLLAGGRDEQFF.

The chain employs TRBV6-5 and TRBJ2-7; TRBD2 matches 12 bases. The V gene's germline CDR1 is MNHEY and CDR2 SVGAGI. CDR3 length equals 12 residues. The junction had 4 bases not matched to a gene; V was cut back by 11 bases and J by 5 bases. The chain's CDR3 is CAGTSGRNEQYF. In DNA, the CDR3 is TGTGCCGGAACTAGCGGGAGGAACGAGCAGTACTTC.

The chain is built from TRBV28 and TRBJ1-1; no definite D call. Trimming shortened V by 5 bases and J by 0 bases, and 13 bases separated the two germline ends. The CDR3 has 15 amino acids. Per germline, CDR1 MDHEN and CDR2 SYDVKM. CDR3 sequence (DNA): TGTGCCAGCAGTCCCGGCGGGTTATTGAACACTGAAGCTTTCTTT. This gives the protein CASSPGGLLNTEAFF. Full variable domain (rest looked up from reference TRBV28 and TRBJ1-1): DVKVTQSSRYLVKRTGEKVFLECVQDMDHENMFWYRQDPGLGLRLIYFSYDVKMKEKGDIPEGYSVSREKKERFSLILESASTNQTSMYLCASSPGGLLNTEAFFGQGTRLTVV.

J is TRBJ1-2 and V is TRBV6-5; TRBD1 matches at 7 bases. V lost 8 bases to trimming and J lost 4 bases; unmatched junction nucleotides: 4. The CDR3 spans 12 residues. The V gene's germline CDR1 is MNHEY and CDR2 SVGAGI. The DNA of the CDR3 is TGTGCCAGCGAACAGGGGCCCTATGGCTACACCTTC. Amino acid sequence: CASEQGPYGYTF.

The chain has TRBV29-1 and TRBJ1-4; D is uncertain. Germline loops: CDR1 SQVTM, CDR2 ANQGSEA. The CDR3 contains 14 residues. Trimming shortened V by 6 bases and J by 0 bases, and 11 bases separated the two germline ends. CDR3 sequence: CSVSEGTTNEKLFF. For the CDR3, the DNA is TGCAGCGTCTCAGAGGGAACAACTAATGAAAAACTGTTTTTT.

CDR3 DNA: TGTGCCAGCAGTGAACGACAGGGAGGAGCGCAGCCCCAGCATTTT. Translation gives CASSERQGGAQPQHF. This sequence joins TRBV6-1 and TRBJ1-5; 7 bases match TRBD1. Germline assignment: CDR1 MNHNS and CDR2 SASEGT. The CDR3 runs to 15 residues. The J segment lost 7 bases and the V segment lost 2 bases, leaving 8 bases of the junction unmatched.

This chain joins TRBV28 and TRBJ1-4, with 9 bases aligning to TRBD1. CDR1 and CDR2 from the germline V gene are MDHEN and SYDVKM. The CDR3 is 14 amino acids. Trimming at V came to 4 bases and at J to 6 bases, leaving 3 bases not matched to a gene. This CDR3 is CASSYDRGDEKLFF. As DNA, the CDR3 is TGTGCCAGCAGTTACGACAGGGGGGATGAAAAACTGTTTTTT.

The V and J genes are TRBV2 and TRBJ2-5; tentative D call: TRBD1 (8 bases). Trimming shortened V by 7 bases and J by 7 bases, and 22 bases separated the two germline ends. Germline CDR1 reads SNHLY; CDR2 reads FYNNEI. The CDR3 runs to 15 residues. The CDR3 DNA is TGTGCCAGCACAAGTCAACAGGGGGGGTGGGGGACCCAGTACTTC. It codes for CASTSQQGGWGTQYF.

The J gene is TRBJ2-7, the V gene TRBV27; TRBD2 agrees at 7 bases. The CDR3 spans 14 residues. Germline CDR1 is MNHEY and CDR2 is SMNVEV (reference sequence). Trimming removed 10 bases from V and 0 bases from J; junction bases left unmatched: 9. CDR3 residues: CATAPLADSYEQYF. The CDR3 DNA follows: TGTGCCACCGCCCCGCTAGCGGACTCCTACGAGCAGTACTTC.

The V and J genes are TRBV24-1 and TRBJ2-1; 9 nucleotides line up with TRBD2. The V gene end was trimmed by 3 bases and the J gene end by 2 bases; junction bases not matched to a gene: 4. Germline V CDR1 and CDR2: KGHDR, SFDVKD. The length of the CDR3 is 16 residues. The CDR3 nucleotides are TGTGCCACCAGTGATCGGTCTAGCGGGGCCTACAATGAGCAGTTCTTC. It encodes CATSDRSSGAYNEQFF.

The gene calls are TRBV3-1 (or the pseudogene TRBV3-2) and TRBJ2-5; 9 nucleotides match TRBD2. This CDR3 has 19 residues. Germline V gene sequence: CDR1 LGHDT, CDR2 YNNKEL (reference sequence). After removal of 4 bases from V and 4 bases from J, the junction contained 19 bases not matched to a gene. The CDR3 DNA reads TGTGCCAGCAGCCCTCGTGGAGCGGGAGGATCACGGCCCCCAGAGACCCAGTACTTC. Translating it yields CASSPRGAGGSRPPETQYF.

This chain uses TRBV10-3 with TRBJ2-2; 7 nucleotides align to TRBD2. The CDR3 length is 16 residues. J gave up 1 base and V 6 bases, and 8 bases lay outside the gene matches. From germline, CDR1 is ENHRY and CDR2 SYGVKD. CDR3 coding DNA: TGTGCCATCAGCCCTAGCGGAGCCCAGAACACCGGGGAGCTGTTTTTT. Amino acid sequence: CAISPSGAQNTGELFF.

J is TRBJ2-3 and V is TRBV18, with 9 bases matching TRBD1. The CDR3 is 15 amino acids. Per the germline V gene, CDR1 is KGHSH and CDR2 is LQKENI. Losses at the gene ends were 3 bases for V and 5 bases for J; bases not matched to a gene: 6. CDR3 DNA sequence: TGTGCCAGCTCACCCTCGACAGGGGGGATAGATACGCAGTATTTT. Encoded protein: CASSPSTGGIDTQYF.

The rearrangement links TRBV20-1 to TRBJ2-1, with 9 bases lining up with TRBD2. The V segment lost 3 bases and the J segment 6 bases; nucleotides outside the gene matches: 9. This CDR3 has 15 amino acids. Germline assignment: CDR1 DFQATT and CDR2 SNEGSKA (reference sequence). The CDR3 here is CSASDPGLASNEQFF. CDR3 bases: TGCAGTGCTAGTGACCCGGGACTAGCATCCAATGAGCAGTTCTTC.

V and J are TRBV13 and TRBJ1-2; TRBD1 aligns across 10 bases. The CDR3 is made up of 15 amino acids. The trim removed 8 bases at V and 1 base at J, leaving 7 bases unmatched. CDR1 is PRHDT and CDR2 is FYEKMQ in the germline V gene (reference sequence). The CDR3 DNA sequence: TGTGCCAGCTCGCCGGGGGACAGGGGTAACTATGGCTACACCTTC. It yields the protein CASSPGDRGNYGYTF.

The chain carries TRBV6-5 and TRBJ2-7, with 7 nucleotides matching TRBD1. The V and J ends lost 0 bases and 5 bases, in that order; junction bases with no gene match: 4. In germline, CDR1 is MNHEY, CDR2 SVGAGI. The CDR3 has 14 residues. In DNA, the CDR3 is TGTGCCAGCAGTTACTCGACCCAGGGGGACGAGCAGTACTTC. This encodes CASSYSTQGDEQYF.

The chain uses TRBV30 and TRBJ1-2; 8 bases align to TRBD1. V shed 0 bases, J shed 1 base, and the junction held 4 bases outside the gene matches. This CDR3 has 15 residues. CDR1 is GTSNPN, CDR2 SVGIG, per germline (reference sequence). The CDR3 region is CAWSVSGGSNYGYTF. CDR3 nucleotides: TGTGCCTGGAGTGTCTCAGGGGGCAGTAACTATGGCTACACCTTC.

The rearrangement uses TRBV10-1 and TRBJ2-2; D gene unclear. CDR3 length: 14 residues. V gave up 2 bases and J gave up 1 base, with 5 bases separating them. The germline CDR1 and CDR2 sequences are WNHNN and SYGVQD (reference sequence). The CDR3 is CASSEPGNTGELFF. The CDR3 bases are TGCGCCAGCAGTGAGCCGGGGAACACCGGGGAGCTGTTTTTT.

The V call is TRBV20-1, the J call TRBJ1-1; 10 nucleotides agree with TRBD1. Germline lookup yields CDR1 DFQATT and CDR2 SNEGSKA (reference sequence). V was clipped by 3 bases and J by 11 bases; unmatched bases: 0. This CDR3 has 10 residues. As DNA, the CDR3 is TGCAGTGCTAGGGACAGGGGGGCTTTCTTT. Translation: CSARDRGAFF.

This sequence joins TRBV4-1 and TRBJ1-6; the match to TRBD1 covers 12 bases. This CDR3 has 20 residues. V dropped 0 bases and J dropped 10; count of bases not matched to a gene: 16. The germline gives CDR1 MGHRA, CDR2 YSYEKL. CDR3: CASSQDGQRDRGRLGSPLHF. The CDR3 bases are TGCGCCAGCAGCCAAGATGGGCAACGGGACAGGGGGCGCTTAGGATCACCCCTCCACTTT.

CDR3 residues: CASSGGQAGGEKLFF. CDR3 DNA: TGTGCCAGCAGCGGAGGACAGGCCGGAGGTGAAAAACTGTTTTTT. The chain couples TRBV21-1 to TRBJ1-4; the D call TRBD1 from the table was never checked on the DNA. TRBV21-1 is a pseudogene locus. The CDR3 totals 15 residues.

The chain has TRBV2 and TRBJ2-1; the match to TRBD2 covers 7 bases. The CDR3 loop spans 13 amino acids. Looked up from germline, CDR1 is SNHLY and CDR2 is FYNNEI. With V trimmed by 4 bases and J by 9 bases, 6 bases remained unmatched. CDR3 residues: CASSGLADREQFF. As DNA, the CDR3 is TGTGCCAGCAGTGGTCTAGCGGATCGTGAGCAGTTCTTC.